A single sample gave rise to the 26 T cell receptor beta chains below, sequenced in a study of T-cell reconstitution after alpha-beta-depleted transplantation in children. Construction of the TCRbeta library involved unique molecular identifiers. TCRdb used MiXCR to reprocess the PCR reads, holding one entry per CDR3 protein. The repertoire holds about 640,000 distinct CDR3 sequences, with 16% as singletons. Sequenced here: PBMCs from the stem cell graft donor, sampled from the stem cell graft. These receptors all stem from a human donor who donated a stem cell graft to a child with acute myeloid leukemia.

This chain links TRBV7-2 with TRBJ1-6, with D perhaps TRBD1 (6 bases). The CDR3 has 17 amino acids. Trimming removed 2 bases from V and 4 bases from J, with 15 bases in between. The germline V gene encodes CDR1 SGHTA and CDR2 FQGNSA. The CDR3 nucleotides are TGTGCCAGCAGCTTAACGAATCCGGGACATTATAATTCACCCCTCCACTTT. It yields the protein CASSLTNPGHYNSPLHF.

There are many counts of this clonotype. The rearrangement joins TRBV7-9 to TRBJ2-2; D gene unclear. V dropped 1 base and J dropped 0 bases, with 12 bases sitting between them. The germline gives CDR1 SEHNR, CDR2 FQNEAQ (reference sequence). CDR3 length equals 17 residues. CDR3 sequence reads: CASSLGSWATNTGELFF. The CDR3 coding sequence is TGTGCCAGCAGCTTAGGGTCGTGGGCTACGAACACCGGGGAGCTGTTTTTT. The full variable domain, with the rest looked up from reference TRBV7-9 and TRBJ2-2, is DTGVSQNPRHKITKRGQNVTFRCDPISEHNRLYWYRQTLGQGPEFLTYFQNEAQLEKSRLLSDRFSAERPKGSFSTLEIQRTEQGDSAMYLCASSLGSWATNTGELFFGEGSRLTVL.

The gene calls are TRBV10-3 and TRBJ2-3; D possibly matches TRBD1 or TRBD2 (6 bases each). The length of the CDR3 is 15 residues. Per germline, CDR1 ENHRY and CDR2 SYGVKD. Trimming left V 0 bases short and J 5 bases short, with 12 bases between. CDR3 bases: TGTGCCATCAGTGAGTCGGAGGGGGGCCGAGATACGCAGTATTTT. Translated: CAISESEGGRDTQYF.

CDR3 in DNA: TGTGCCAGCAGCTTTCAAAAAGGGGCCCTGGACGAGCAGTACTTC. This translates into CASSFQKGALDEQYF. V usage is TRBV11-2 and J usage is TRBJ2-7; possibly TRBD1 for D (5 bases). Between the trimmed V and J ends, which lost 3 bases and 5 bases, there was a span of 17 bases. The CDR3 runs 15 residues. The germline V gene encodes CDR1 SGHAT and CDR2 FQNNGV. The full variable domain, in which reference TRBV11-2 and TRBJ2-7 provide the parts outside the CDR3, is EAGVAQSPRYKIIEKRQSVAFWCNPISGHATLYWYQQILGQGPKLLIQFQNNGVVDDSQLPKDRFSAERLKGVDSTLKIQPAKLEDSAVYLCASSFQKGALDEQYFGPGTRLTVT.

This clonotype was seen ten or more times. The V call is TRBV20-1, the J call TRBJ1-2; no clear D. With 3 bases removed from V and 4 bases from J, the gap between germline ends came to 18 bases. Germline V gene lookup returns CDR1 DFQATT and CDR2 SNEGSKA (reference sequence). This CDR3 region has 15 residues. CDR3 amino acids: CSASLMRASVYGYTF. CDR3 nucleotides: TGCAGTGCTAGCCTTATGAGGGCTTCGGTCTATGGCTACACCTTC.

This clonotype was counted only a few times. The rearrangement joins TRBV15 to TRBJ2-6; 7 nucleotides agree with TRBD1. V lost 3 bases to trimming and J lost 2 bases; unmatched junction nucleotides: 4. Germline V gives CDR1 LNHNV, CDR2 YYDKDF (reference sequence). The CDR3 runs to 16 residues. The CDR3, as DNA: TGTGCCACCAGCAGGGGGGACAGTGCTGGGGCCAACGTCCTGACTTTC. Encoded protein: CATSRGDSAGANVLTF. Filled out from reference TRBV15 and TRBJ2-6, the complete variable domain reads DAMVIQNPRYQVTQFGKPVTLSCSQTLNHNVMYWYQQKSSQAPKLLFHYYDKDFNNEADTPDNFQSRRPNTSFCFLDIRSPGLGDTAMYLCATSRGDSAGANVLTFGAGSRLTVL.

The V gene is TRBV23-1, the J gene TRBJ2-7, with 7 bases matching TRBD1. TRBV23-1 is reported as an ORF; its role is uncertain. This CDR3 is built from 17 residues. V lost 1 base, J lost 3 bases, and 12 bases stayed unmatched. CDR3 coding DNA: TGCGCCAGCAGTCAATTGAGACCGATGACAGGGTACTACGAGCAGTACGTC. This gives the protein CASSQLRPMTGYYEQYV.

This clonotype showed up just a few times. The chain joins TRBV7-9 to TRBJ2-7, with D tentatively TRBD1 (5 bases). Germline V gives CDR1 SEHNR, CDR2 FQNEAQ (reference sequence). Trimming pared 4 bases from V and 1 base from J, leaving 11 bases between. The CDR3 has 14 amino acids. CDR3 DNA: TGTGCCAGCAGCTCGTCGACAGAGTCCTACGAGCAGTACTTC. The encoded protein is CASSSSTESYEQYF.

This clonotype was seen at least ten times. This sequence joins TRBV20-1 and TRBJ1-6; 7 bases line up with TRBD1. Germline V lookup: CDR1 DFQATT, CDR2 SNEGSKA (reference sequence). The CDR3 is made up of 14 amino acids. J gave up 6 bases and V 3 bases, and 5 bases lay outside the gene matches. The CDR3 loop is CSASGGQFNSPLHF. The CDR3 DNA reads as TGCAGTGCTAGTGGGGGACAGTTTAATTCACCCCTCCACTTT.

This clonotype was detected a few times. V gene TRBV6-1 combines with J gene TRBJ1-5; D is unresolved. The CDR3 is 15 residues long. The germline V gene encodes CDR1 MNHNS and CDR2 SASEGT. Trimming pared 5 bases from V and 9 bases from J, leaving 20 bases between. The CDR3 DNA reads TGTGCCAGCAGTCAACGCCCCAACGGCCCCCTGCCCCAGCATTTT. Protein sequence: CASSQRPNGPLPQHF.

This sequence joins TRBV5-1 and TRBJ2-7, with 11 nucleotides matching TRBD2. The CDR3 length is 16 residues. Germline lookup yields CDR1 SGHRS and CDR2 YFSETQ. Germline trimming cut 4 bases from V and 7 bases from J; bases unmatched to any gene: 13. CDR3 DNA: TGCGCCAGCAGCCCCCGGCCTAGCGGGGGGTTTGATGAGCAGTACGTC. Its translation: CASSPRPSGGFDEQYV.

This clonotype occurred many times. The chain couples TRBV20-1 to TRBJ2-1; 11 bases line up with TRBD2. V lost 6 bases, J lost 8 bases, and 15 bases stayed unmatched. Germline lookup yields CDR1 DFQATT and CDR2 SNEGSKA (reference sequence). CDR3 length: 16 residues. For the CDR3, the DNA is TGCAGTGCGCCCAAACTAGCGGGGGTTGTTAGGTATGAGCAGTTCTTC. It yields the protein CSAPKLAGVVRYEQFF.

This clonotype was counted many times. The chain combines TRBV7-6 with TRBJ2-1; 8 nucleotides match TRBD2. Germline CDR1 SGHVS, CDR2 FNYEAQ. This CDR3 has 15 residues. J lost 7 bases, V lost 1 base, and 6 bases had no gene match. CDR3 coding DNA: TGTGCCAGCAGCTTAGGGGCGGGGGGCAGTAATGAGCAGTTCTTC. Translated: CASSLGAGGSNEQFF.

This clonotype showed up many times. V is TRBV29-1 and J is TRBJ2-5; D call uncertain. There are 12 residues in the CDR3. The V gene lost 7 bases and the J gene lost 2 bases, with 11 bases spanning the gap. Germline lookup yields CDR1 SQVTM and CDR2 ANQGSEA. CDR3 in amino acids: CSAGRNQETQYF. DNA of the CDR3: TGCAGCGCCGGTCGCAATCAAGAGACCCAGTACTTC. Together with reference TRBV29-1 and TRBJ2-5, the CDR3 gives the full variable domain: SAVISQKPSRDICQRGTSLTIQCQVDSQVTMMFWYRQQPGQSLTLIATANQGSEATYESGFVIDKFPISRPNLTFSTLTVSNMSPEDSSIYLCSAGRNQETQYFGPGTRLLVL.

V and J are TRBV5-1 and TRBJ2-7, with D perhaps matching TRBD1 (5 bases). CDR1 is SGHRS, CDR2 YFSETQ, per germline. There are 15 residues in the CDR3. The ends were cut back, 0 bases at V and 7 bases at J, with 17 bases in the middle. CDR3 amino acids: CASSLEGANSKEQYF. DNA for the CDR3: TGCGCCAGCAGCTTGGAAGGGGCAAATTCTAAGGAGCAGTACTTC.

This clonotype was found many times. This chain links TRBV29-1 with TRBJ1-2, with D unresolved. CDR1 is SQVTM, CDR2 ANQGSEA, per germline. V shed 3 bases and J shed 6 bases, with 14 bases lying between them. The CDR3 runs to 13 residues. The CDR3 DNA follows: TGCAGCGTTGATGGCGGTACAGACCATGGCTACACCTTC. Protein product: CSVDGGTDHGYTF.

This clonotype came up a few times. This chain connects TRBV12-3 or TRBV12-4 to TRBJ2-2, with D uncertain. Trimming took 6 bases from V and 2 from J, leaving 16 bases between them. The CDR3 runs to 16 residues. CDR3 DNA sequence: TGTGCCAGCAGCCTAGAAGACCCAGGAAACACCGGGGAGCTGTTTTTT. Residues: CASSLEDPGNTGELFF.

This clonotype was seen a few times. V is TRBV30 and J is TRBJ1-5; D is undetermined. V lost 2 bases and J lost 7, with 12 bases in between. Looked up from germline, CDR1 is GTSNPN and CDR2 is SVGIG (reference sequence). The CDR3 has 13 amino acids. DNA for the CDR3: TGTGCCTGGAGTTGGGGTCGAGACCAGCCCCAGCATTTT. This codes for CAWSWGRDQPQHF.

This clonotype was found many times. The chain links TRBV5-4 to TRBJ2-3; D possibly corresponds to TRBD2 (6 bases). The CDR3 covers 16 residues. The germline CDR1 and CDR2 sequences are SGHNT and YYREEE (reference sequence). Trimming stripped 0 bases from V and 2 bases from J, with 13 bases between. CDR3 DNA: TGTGCCAGCAGCTTGGCCGAGACTAGGAACACAGATACGCAGTATTTT. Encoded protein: CASSLAETRNTDTQYF.

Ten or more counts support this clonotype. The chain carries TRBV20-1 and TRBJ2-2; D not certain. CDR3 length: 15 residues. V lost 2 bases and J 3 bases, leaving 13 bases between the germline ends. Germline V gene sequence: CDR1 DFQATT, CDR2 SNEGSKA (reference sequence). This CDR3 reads CSARPTGIDTGELFF. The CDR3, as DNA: TGCAGTGCTAGACCAACGGGCATCGACACCGGGGAGCTGTTTTTT.

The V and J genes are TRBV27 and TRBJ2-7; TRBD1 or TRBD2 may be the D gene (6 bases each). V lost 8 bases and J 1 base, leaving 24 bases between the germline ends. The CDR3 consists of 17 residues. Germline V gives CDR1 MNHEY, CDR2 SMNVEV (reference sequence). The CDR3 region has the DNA TGTGCCAGCTCAAAGGGGGGCTTCGTGGGTACGTCCTACGAGCAGTACTTC. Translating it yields CASSKGGFVGTSYEQYF.

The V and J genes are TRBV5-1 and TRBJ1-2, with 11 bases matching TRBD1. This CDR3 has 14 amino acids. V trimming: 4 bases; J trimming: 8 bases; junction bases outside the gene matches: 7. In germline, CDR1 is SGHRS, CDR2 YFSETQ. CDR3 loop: CASSLGQGAIGYTF. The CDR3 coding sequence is TGCGCCAGCAGCCTCGGACAGGGGGCTATAGGCTACACCTTC.

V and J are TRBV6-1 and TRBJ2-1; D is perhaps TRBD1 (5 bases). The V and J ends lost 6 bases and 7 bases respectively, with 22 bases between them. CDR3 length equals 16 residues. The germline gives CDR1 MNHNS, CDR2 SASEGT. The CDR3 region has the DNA TGTGCCAGCAGCCGGCCTCGGCCCCAGGGTGTGAATGAGCAGTTCTTC. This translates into CASSRPRPQGVNEQFF.

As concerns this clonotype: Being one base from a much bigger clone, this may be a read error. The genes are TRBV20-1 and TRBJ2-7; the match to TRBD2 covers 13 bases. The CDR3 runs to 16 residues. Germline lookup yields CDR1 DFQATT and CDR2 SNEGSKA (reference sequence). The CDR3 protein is CSARRGLAGAAYEKYF. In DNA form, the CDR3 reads TGCAGTGCTAGAAGAGGACTAGCGGGGGCCGCCTACGAGAAGTACTTC.

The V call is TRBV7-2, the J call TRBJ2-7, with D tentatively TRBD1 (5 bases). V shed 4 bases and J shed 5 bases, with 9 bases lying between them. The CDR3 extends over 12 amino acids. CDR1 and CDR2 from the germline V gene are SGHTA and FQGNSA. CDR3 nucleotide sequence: TGTGCCAGCAGCTCAGGGTCCCACGAGCAGTACTTC. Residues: CASSSGSHEQYF.

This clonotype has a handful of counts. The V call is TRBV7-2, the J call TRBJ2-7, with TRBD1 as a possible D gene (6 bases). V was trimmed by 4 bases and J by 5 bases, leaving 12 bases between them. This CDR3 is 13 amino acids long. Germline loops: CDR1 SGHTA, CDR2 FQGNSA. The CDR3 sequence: CASSWGPGNEQYF. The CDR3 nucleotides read TGTGCCAGCAGCTGGGGGCCAGGCAACGAGCAGTACTTC. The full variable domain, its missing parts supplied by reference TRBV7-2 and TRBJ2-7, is GAGVSQSPSNKVTEKGKDVELRCDPISGHTALYWYRQSLGQGLEFLIYFQGNSAPDKSGLPSDRFSAERTGGSVSTLTIQRTQQEDSAVYLCASSWGPGNEQYFGPGTRLTVT.